A single sample gave rise to the 17 T cell receptor beta chains below, sequenced in a study of cytomegalovirus exposure and HLA in healthy donors. The repertoire was sequenced with immunoSEQ multiplex PCR; TCRdb's copy has only in-frame clones and lacks some. In the table there are 180,000 or so clones, about 83% of which are singletons. The sequencing sample was made of PBMCs. These receptors all stem from a woman in her twenties or thirties in good health and CMV-seronegative.

V and J are TRBV6-4 and TRBJ2-1; 12 positions agree with TRBD2. The CDR3 sequence is 18 residues long. Germline V gene data show CDR1 as MRHNA and CDR2 as SNTAGT. J was trimmed by 0 bases and V by 3 bases; bases with no gene match: 6. The DNA of the CDR3 is TGTGCCAGCAGTGAGTGGCCTAGCGGGGGGGGCTCCTACAATGAGCAGTTCTTC. Protein product: CASSEWPSGGGSYNEQFF.

The chain has TRBV5-4 and TRBJ2-7, with TRBD2 matching 7 bases. The junction had 10 bases not matched to a gene; V was cut back by 2 bases and J by 5 bases. This CDR3 is built from 15 residues. In germline, CDR1 is SGHNT, CDR2 YYREEE (reference sequence). The CDR3 region has the DNA TGTGCCAGCAGCTTAACGACTAGCAGCCTCGACGAGCAGTACTTC. This translates into CASSLTTSSLDEQYF. Supplemented by reference TRBV5-4 and TRBJ2-7, the full variable domain reads ETGVTQSPTHLIKTRGQQVTLRCSSQSGHNTVSWYQQALGQGPQFIFQYYREEENGRGNFPPRFSGLQFPNYSSELNVNALELDDSALYLCASSLTTSSLDEQYFGPGTRLTVT.

The chain recombines TRBV5-1 with TRBJ1-6; the match to TRBD1 covers 10 bases. This CDR3 comprises 16 residues. Germline V CDR1 and CDR2: SGHRS, YFSETQ. V was clipped by 2 bases and J by 6 bases; unmatched bases: 5. CDR3 in DNA: TGCGCCAGCAGCTTCGGGACAGGGGAGGTTAATTCACCCCTCCACTTT. Its translation: CASSFGTGEVNSPLHF.

The V call is TRBV6-6, the J call TRBJ1-2; possibly TRBD1 for D (5 bases). V lost 2 bases, J lost 6 bases, and 16 bases lay in between. The CDR3 is made up of 15 amino acids. Germline V CDR1 and CDR2: MNHNY, SVGAGI (reference sequence). The CDR3 here is CASSYDGGTGNGYTF. The CDR3, as DNA: TGTGCCAGCAGTTACGACGGGGGAACGGGGAATGGCTACACCTTC.

This chain connects TRBV5-4 to TRBJ1-3; D is undetermined. Trimming pared 3 bases from V and 0 bases from J, leaving 10 bases between. The germline V gene encodes CDR1 SGHNT and CDR2 YYREEE (reference sequence). This CDR3 contains 15 residues. CDR3 DNA: TGTGCCAGCAGCTACGAGGCGTCCTCTGGAAACACCATATATTTT. Its translation is CASSYEASSGNTIYF. Full variable domain (remainder filled in from reference TRBV5-4 and TRBJ1-3): ETGVTQSPTHLIKTRGQQVTLRCSSQSGHNTVSWYQQALGQGPQFIFQYYREEENGRGNFPPRFSGLQFPNYSSELNVNALELDDSALYLCASSYEASSGNTIYFGEGSWLTVV.

This clone was counted only a few times. The gene calls are TRBV6-1 and TRBJ1-1; TRBD1 might be the D (6 bases). CDR1 is MNHNS, CDR2 SASEGT, per germline. The CDR3 has 10 residues. With 6 bases removed from V and 8 bases from J, the gap between germline ends came to 7 bases. Written as DNA, the CDR3 is TGTGCCAGCAGCGGGACAGAAGCTTTCTTT. Protein sequence: CASSGTEAFF.

The CDR3 coding sequence is TGTGCCAGCAGACGAGCGACAGGAACTAATGAAAAACTGTTTTTT. Its protein product is CASRRATGTNEKLFF. The chain is built from TRBV11-2 and TRBJ1-4, with D perhaps TRBD1 (6 bases). Germline V lookup: CDR1 SGHAT, CDR2 FQNNGV. CDR3 size: 15 residues. V dropped 6 bases and J dropped 1 base, with 12 bases sitting between them.

This chain connects TRBV19 to TRBJ1-1; no definite D call. This CDR3 spans 13 amino acids. Trimming removed 3 bases at V and 4 bases at J, with 9 bases between. CDR1 and CDR2 from the germline V gene are LNHDA and SQIVND (reference sequence). The CDR3 sequence: CASSIGRSTEAFF. The CDR3 DNA reads TGTGCCAGTAGTATTGGTAGGAGCACTGAAGCTTTCTTT.

The chain combines TRBV5-8 with TRBJ2-7, with D perhaps matching TRBD2 (6 bases). Between the trimmed V and J ends, which lost 0 bases and 4 bases, there was a span of 11 bases. The CDR3 is 14 residues long. Germline lookup yields CDR1 SGHTS and CDR2 YDEGEE. The CDR3 nucleotides are TGTGCCAGCAGCTTGGAAGTTCGGGGGTACGAGCAGTACTTC. Translation: CASSLEVRGYEQYF. Based on the CDR3 plus reference TRBV5-8 and TRBJ2-7, the full variable domain is EAGVTQSPTHLIKTRGQQATLRCSPISGHTSVYWYQQALGLGLQFLLWYDEGEERNRGNFPPRFSGRQFPNYSSELNVNALELEDSALYLCASSLEVRGYEQYFGPGTRLTVT.

V is TRBV29-1 and J is TRBJ2-2; D is possibly TRBD1 (6 bases). The CDR3 is 13 residues long. Germline CDR1 and CDR2: SQVTM and ANQGSEA. The V end was cut by 4 bases, the J end by 6 bases, with 12 bases between. In DNA form, the CDR3 reads TGCAGCGTTGTGTTGGGGGCGGCCGGGGAGCTGTTTTTT. This codes for CSVVLGAAGELFF.

The V and J genes are TRBV7-9 and TRBJ1-2, with D possibly TRBD1 on 5 matching bases. V was trimmed by 5 bases and J by 2 bases, leaving 24 bases between them. The CDR3 is 18 residues long. Germline values: CDR1 SEHNR, CDR2 FQNEAQ (reference sequence). In DNA form, the CDR3 reads TGTGCCAGCAGCCTTACTCCGGGGGGACCTAGTAAGAACTATGGCTACACCTTC. Amino acids: CASSLTPGGPSKNYGYTF.

This chain uses TRBV27 with TRBJ1-2; 11 bases line up with TRBD1. Germline-derived CDR1 and CDR2 are MNHEY and SMNVEV (reference sequence). The CDR3 consists of 17 residues. V trimming: 4 bases; J trimming: 4 bases; junction bases outside the gene matches: 11. The CDR3 sequence is CASSYNRDRGSSYGYTF. CDR3 in DNA: TGTGCCAGCAGTTACAACCGGGACAGGGGGAGTTCCTATGGCTACACCTTC.

This sequence joins TRBV7-8 and TRBJ1-1; 7 nucleotides line up with TRBD1. J was trimmed by 6 bases and V by 5 bases; bases with no gene match: 12. Germline V CDR1 and CDR2: SGHVS, FQNEAQ. CDR3 length equals 15 residues. The CDR3 DNA follows: TGTGCCAGCAGCCCCCACGTGAGGGGGCTTCCTGAAGCTTTCTTT. Its translation: CASSPHVRGLPEAFF.

The chain is built from TRBV5-1 and TRBJ1-1; tentatively, D is TRBD1 (6 bases). CDR1 and CDR2 (germline): SGHRS, YFSETQ. CDR3 size: 14 residues. V was trimmed by 3 bases and J by 0 bases, leaving 9 bases between them. The DNA of the CDR3 is TGCGCCAGCAGCTCGGACAGCGTGAACACTGAAGCTTTCTTT. Protein sequence: CASSSDSVNTEAFF.

The count of this clone is one. This chain uses TRBV27 with TRBJ1-2; D gene unclear. Germline V gene sequence: CDR1 MNHEY, CDR2 SMNVEV (reference sequence). The CDR3 sequence is 14 residues long. V was pared by 2 bases and J by 7 bases, with 14 bases between. The CDR3 DNA reads as TGTGCCAGCAGTTTAACGGGGATGGGTTCTGGCTACACCTTC. Translated, it gives CASSLTGMGSGYTF.

J is TRBJ2-7 and V is TRBV5-6; a weak D match, TRBD1 (5 bases). Trimming shortened V by 1 base and J by 3 bases, and 17 bases separated the two germline ends. Germline V lookup: CDR1 SGHDT, CDR2 YYEEEE. The CDR3 length is 16 residues. The CDR3 protein is CASSLWSLRAFYEQYF. In DNA form, the CDR3 reads TGTGCCAGCAGCTTGTGGTCCCTCAGGGCATTCTACGAGCAGTACTTC.

The chain is built from TRBV6-6 and TRBJ1-2; a weak D match, TRBD1 (6 bases). Germline V gene lookup returns CDR1 MNHNY and CDR2 SVGAGI (reference sequence). The V end was cut by 4 bases, the J end by 8 bases, with 11 bases between. The CDR3 runs to 12 residues. CDR3 loop: CASSFKGEGYTF. CDR3 in DNA: TGTGCCAGCAGTTTTAAGGGGGAAGGCTACACCTTC.